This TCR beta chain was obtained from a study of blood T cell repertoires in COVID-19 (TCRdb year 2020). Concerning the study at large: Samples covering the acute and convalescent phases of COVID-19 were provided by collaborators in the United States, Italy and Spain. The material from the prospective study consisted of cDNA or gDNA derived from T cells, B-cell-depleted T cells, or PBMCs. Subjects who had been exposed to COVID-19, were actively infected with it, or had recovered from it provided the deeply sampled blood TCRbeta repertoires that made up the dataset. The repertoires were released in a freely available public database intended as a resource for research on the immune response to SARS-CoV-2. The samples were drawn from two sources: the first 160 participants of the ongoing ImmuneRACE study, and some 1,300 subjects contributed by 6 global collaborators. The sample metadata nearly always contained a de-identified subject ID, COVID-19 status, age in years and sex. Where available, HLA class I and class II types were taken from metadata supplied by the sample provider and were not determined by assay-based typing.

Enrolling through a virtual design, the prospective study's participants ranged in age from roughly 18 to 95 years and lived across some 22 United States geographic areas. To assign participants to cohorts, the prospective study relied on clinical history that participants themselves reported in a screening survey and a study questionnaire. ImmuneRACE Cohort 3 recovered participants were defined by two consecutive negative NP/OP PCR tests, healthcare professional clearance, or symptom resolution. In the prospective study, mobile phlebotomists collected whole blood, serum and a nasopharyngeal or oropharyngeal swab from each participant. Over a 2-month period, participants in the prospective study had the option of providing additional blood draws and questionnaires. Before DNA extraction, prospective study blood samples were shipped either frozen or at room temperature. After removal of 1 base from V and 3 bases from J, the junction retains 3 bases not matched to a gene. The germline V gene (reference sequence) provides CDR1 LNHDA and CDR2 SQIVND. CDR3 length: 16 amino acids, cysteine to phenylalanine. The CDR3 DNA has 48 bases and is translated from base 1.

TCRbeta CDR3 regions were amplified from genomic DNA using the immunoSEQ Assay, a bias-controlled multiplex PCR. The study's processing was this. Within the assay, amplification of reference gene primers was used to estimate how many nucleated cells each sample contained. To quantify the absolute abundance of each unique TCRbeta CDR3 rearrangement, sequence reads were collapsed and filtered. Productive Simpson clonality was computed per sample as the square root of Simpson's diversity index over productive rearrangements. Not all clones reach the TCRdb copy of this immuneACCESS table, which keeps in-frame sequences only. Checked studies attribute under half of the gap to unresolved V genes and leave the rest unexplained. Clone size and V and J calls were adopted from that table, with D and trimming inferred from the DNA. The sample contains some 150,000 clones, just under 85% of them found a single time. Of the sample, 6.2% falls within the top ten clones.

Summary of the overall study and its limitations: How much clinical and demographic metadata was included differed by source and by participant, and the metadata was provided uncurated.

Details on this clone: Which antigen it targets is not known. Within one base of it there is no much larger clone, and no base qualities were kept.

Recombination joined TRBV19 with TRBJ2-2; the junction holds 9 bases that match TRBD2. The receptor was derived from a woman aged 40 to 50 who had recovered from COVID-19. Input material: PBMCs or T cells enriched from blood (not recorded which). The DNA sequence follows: TGTGCCAGTAGTATAGCCCTAGCGGGATACACCGGGGAGCTGTTTTTT. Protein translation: CASSIALAGYTGELFF.